This section outlines one T cell receptor (beta chain) sequence together with its context. What it recognizes is unknown. This record comes from a study of cytomegalovirus exposure and HLA in healthy donors. Points from the study as a whole: A later analysis reportedly identified an Asian-associated ancestry cluster as carrying fewer N-insertions than the 666-donor mean.

PCR employed 60 Vbeta and 13 Jbeta primers. Profiled with immunoSEQ multiplex PCR; TCRdb holds only in-frame clones, not every one. This table has about 99,000 clones, around 9.1% appearing once. Unmatched junction bases numbered 8, after V lost 3 bases and J lost 5 bases. Germline V gene sequence: CDR1 SGHVS, CDR2 FQNEAQ. There are 15 residues in the CDR3. This clonotype originated in a man aged 40-49 years in good health and CMV-seropositive. The sample consisted of PBMCs. The chain is built from TRBV7-8 and TRBJ2-7; 9 nucleotides line up with TRBD1. In DNA form, the CDR3 reads TGTGCCAGCAGCTTCGCCGGGACAGGGATACACGAGCAGTACTTC. It codes for CASSFAGTGIHEQYF.